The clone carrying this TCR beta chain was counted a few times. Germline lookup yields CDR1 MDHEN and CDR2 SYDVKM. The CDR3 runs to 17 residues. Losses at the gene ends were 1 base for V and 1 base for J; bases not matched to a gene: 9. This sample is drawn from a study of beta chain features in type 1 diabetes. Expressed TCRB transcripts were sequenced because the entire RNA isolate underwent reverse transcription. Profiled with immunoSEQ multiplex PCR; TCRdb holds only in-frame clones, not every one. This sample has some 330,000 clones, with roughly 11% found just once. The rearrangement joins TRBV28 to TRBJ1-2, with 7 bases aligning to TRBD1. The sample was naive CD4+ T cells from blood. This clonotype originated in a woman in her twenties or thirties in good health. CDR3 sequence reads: CASSLYPGQEDNYGYTF. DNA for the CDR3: TGTGCCAGCAGTTTATACCCCGGACAGGAAGATAACTATGGCTACACCTTC.